The 11 T cell receptor beta chains listed next were all sequenced from one sample in a study of T-cell memory formation after mild COVID-19. MiXCR, applied by TCRdb to the 5' RACE reads, yields one record per CDR3 protein. The repertoire holds roughly 110,000 distinct CDR3 sequences, with approximately 15% as singletons. Source material: PBMCs or a T cell subset sorted from them (not recorded which). These receptors all come from a man younger than 35 who had mild COVID-19 (a few samples of this study predate the infection). Cell type and time point are not known.

This clonotype was picked up a small number of times. The chain recombines TRBV27 with TRBJ1-5, with D perhaps matching TRBD1 (6 bases). The V end lost 3 bases, the J end lost 7 bases, and 13 bases lay between the germline ends. CDR3 length: 14 amino acids. Germline assignment: CDR1 MNHEY and CDR2 SMNVEV (reference sequence). CDR3 nucleotide sequence: TGTGCCAGCAGTTTGGGGGGGGCACGGCAGCCCCAGCATTTT. Translating gives CASSLGGARQPQHF.

This clonotype has more than one count but fewer than ten. This chain links TRBV4-1 with TRBJ2-5; TRBD2 agrees at 7 bases. CDR3 length: 13 amino acids. Germline lookup yields CDR1 MGHRA and CDR2 YSYEKL. The CDR3 region is CAGAREVEETQYF. The CDR3 DNA reads TGCGCAGGGGCCCGGGAGGTGGAGGAGACCCAGTACTTC.

This clonotype showed up just a few times. The chain has TRBV24-1 and TRBJ2-1, with 8 bases fitting TRBD1. V lost 1 base, J lost 8 bases, and 6 bases stayed unmatched. Per the germline V gene, CDR1 is KGHDR and CDR2 is SFDVKD. This CDR3 region has 15 residues. This CDR3 reads CATSDFPGGVDEQFF. Written as DNA, the CDR3 is TGTGCCACCAGTGATTTCCCAGGGGGCGTGGATGAGCAGTTCTTC.

CDR3 sequence reads: CASSQDRGESYGYTF. The CDR3, as DNA: TGCGCCAGCAGCCAAGATCGAGGGGAGAGTTATGGCTACACCTTC. The V call is TRBV4-1, the J call TRBJ1-2; possible D gene TRBD1, 5 bases. CDR1 is MGHRA and CDR2 is YSYEKL in the germline V gene. The CDR3 has 15 residues. V lost 0 bases and J lost 5, with 13 bases in between.

This clonotype was counted ten times or more. The chain combines TRBV20-1 with TRBJ2-3, with D uncertain. This CDR3 has 15 residues. CDR1 is DFQATT and CDR2 is SNEGSKA in the germline V gene (reference sequence). The germline V and J ends were trimmed by 3 bases and 1 base, with 14 bases remaining between them. The CDR3 protein is CSARSPGVGTDTQYF. The CDR3 DNA is TGCAGTGCTAGGTCCCCGGGTGTCGGCACAGATACGCAGTATTTT.

This clonotype was seen a handful of times. The genes are TRBV4-1 and TRBJ1-3; D is perhaps TRBD1 (6 bases). The CDR3 sequence is 15 residues long. V was cut by 6 bases and J by 8 bases, with 20 bases left in between. CDR1 is MGHRA and CDR2 is YSYEKL in the germline V gene. DNA for the CDR3: TGCGCCAGCAGACAACGTGGACAGCTGAGAGACACCATATATTTT. Translating it yields CASRQRGQLRDTIYF.

The V call is TRBV29-1, the J call TRBJ2-7, with D tentatively TRBD2 (6 bases). V was pared by 7 bases and J by 1 base, with 17 bases between. This CDR3 has 14 amino acids. Looked up from germline, CDR1 is SQVTM and CDR2 is ANQGSEA. CDR3 in amino acids: CSGGGAGASYEQYF. In DNA form, the CDR3 reads TGCAGCGGGGGAGGTGCTGGGGCTTCCTACGAGCAGTACTTC.

This clonotype occurred a few times. The rearrangement joins TRBV7-6 to TRBJ2-3; tentatively, D is TRBD1 (6 bases). The CDR3 sequence is 15 residues long. The germline CDR1 and CDR2 sequences are SGHVS and FNYEAQ. V was pared by 1 base and J by 5 bases, with 13 bases between. DNA for the CDR3: TGTGCCAGCAGCTTAGGAGGGGGAAGGGGAGATACGCAGTATTTT. Translated: CASSLGGGRGDTQYF.

This clonotype was observed many times. The V gene is TRBV7-3, the J gene TRBJ2-3; D not certain. Germline V CDR1 and CDR2: SGHTA, FQGTGA. CDR3 size: 14 residues. V was cut by 1 base and J by 3 bases, with 8 bases left in between. This CDR3 reads CASSLIDGTDTQYF. The CDR3 coding sequence is TGTGCCAGCAGCTTAATTGACGGGACAGATACGCAGTATTTT.

This clonotype has more than one count but fewer than ten. The gene calls are TRBV5-5 and TRBJ2-7; D assignment may be TRBD1 or TRBD2 (5 bases each). CDR1 is SGHKS and CDR2 is YYEKEE in the germline V gene (reference sequence). The CDR3 length is 12 residues. The V end was cut by 3 bases, the J end by 3 bases, with 7 bases between. This CDR3 reads CASSWGSYEQYF. CDR3 in DNA: TGTGCCAGCAGCTGGGGGAGCTACGAGCAGTACTTC.

The chain joins TRBV10-3 to TRBJ2-2, with D unresolved. V was cut by 3 bases and J by 7 bases, with 9 bases left in between. This CDR3 is built from 13 residues. CDR1 and CDR2 from the germline V gene are ENHRY and SYGVKD. The CDR3 nucleotides read TGTGCCATCAGTGATGGTTTGGGCGGGGAGCTGTTTTTT. Its translation is CAISDGLGGELFF.